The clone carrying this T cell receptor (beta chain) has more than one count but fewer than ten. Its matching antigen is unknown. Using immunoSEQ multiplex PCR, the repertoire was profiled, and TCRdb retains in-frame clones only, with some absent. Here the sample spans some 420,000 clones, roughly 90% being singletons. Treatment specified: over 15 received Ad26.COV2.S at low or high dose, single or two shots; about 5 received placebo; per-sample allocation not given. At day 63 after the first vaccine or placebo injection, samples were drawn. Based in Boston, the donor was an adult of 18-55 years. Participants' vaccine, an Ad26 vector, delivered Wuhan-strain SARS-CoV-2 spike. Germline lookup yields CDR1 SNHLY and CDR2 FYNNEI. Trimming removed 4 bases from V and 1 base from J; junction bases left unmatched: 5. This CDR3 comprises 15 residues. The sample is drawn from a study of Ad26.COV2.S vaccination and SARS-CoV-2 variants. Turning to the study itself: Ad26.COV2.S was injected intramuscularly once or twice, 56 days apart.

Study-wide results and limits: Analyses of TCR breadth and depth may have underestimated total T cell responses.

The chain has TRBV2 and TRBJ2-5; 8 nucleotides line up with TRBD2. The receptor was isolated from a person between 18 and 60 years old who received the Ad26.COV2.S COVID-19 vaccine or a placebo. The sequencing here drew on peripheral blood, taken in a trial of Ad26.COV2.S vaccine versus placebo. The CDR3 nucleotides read TGTGCCAGCAGTGGATTGGCGGGGGGCCAAGAGACCCAGTACTTC. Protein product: CASSGLAGGQETQYF.